What follows are 25 T cell receptor beta chains derived from one specimen sequenced in a study of naive and memory T cell subsets. Blood and skin TCR RNA was reverse transcribed with alpha and beta constant primers. TCRdb ran MiXCR on the 5' RACE reads and lists one entry per CDR3 protein. The repertoire holds tens of thousands of distinct CDR3 sequences, with approximately 20% as singletons. RNA was extracted from 2.5 to 3 ml of whole blood of healthy adults. The receptors come from a female donor in good health.

The chain links TRBV6-2 or TRBV6-3 to TRBJ2-1; a possible D gene is TRBD2 (6 bases). This CDR3 has 15 amino acids. CDR1 and CDR2 from the germline V gene are MNHEY and SVGEGT. Deletions cut 6 bases from V and 8 bases from J, with 20 bases between. CDR3 DNA sequence: TGTGCCAGCAGACCTGGTAATAGCGGACGCGATGAGCAGTTCTTC. It specifies CASRPGNSGRDEQFF.

The chain uses TRBV7-6 and TRBJ2-7, with a weak D call TRBD2 (6 bases). The CDR3 length is 12 residues. Trimming took off 4 bases at V and 7 bases at J, with 11 bases between the two ends. Germline assignment: CDR1 SGHVS and CDR2 FNYEAQ. Here the CDR3 reads CASSSGGLEQYF. CDR3 nucleotides: TGTGCCAGCAGCTCCGGAGGGCTTGAGCAGTACTTC.

This clonotype was seen only a few times. Here the CDR3 reads CSVGWTTQYF. DNA of the CDR3: TGCAGCGTCGGCTGGACGACCCAGTACTTC. The V gene is TRBV29-1, the J gene TRBJ2-5, with unresolved D. CDR3 length equals 10 residues. Trimming removed 6 bases at V and 7 bases at J, with 9 bases between. Germline V CDR1 and CDR2: SQVTM, ANQGSEA.

By share, this clonotype counts as medium-sized (0.01 to 0.1%). This chain links TRBV6-6 with TRBJ2-5, with a tentative D call TRBD1 (6 bases). Germline-derived CDR1 and CDR2 are MNHNY and SVGAGI (reference sequence). V was clipped by 2 bases and J by 7 bases, with 11 bases between them. The length of the CDR3 is 13 residues. The CDR3 DNA reads TGTGCCAGCAGTTACGTGGGGGCCGGGACCCAGTACTTC. Its protein product is CASSYVGAGTQYF.

This clonotype came up many times. The chain employs TRBV7-9 and TRBJ2-1; D possibly corresponds to TRBD2 (6 bases). The CDR3 consists of 17 residues. Germline V gives CDR1 SEHNR, CDR2 FQNEAQ (reference sequence). Trimming took 3 bases from V and 1 from J, leaving 16 bases between them. As DNA, the CDR3 is TGTGCCAGCAGCTTGGGCGGGGCGGGATTGTCCTACAATGAGCAGTTCTTC. Its protein product is CASSLGGAGLSYNEQFF. Looking up the rest from reference TRBV7-9 and TRBJ2-1 gives the full variable domain: DTGVSQNPRHKITKRGQNVTFRCDPISEHNRLYWYRQTLGQGPEFLTYFQNEAQLEKSRLLSDRFSAERPKGSFSTLEIQRTEQGDSAMYLCASSLGGAGLSYNEQFFGPGTRLTVL.

This clonotype occurred a few times. The chain carries TRBV29-1 and TRBJ1-1; unclear D gene. Trimming took 7 bases from V and 4 from J, leaving 10 bases between them. CDR3 length: 11 residues. Germline V gives CDR1 SQVTM, CDR2 ANQGSEA. CDR3 protein: CSALQVTEAFF. CDR3 nucleotide sequence: TGCAGCGCCCTGCAGGTCACTGAAGCTTTCTTT.

In this sample, this clonotype turned up many times. The chain carries TRBV20-1 and TRBJ2-7; D possibly corresponds to TRBD2 (6 bases). The CDR3 spans 13 residues. Germline CDR1 DFQATT, CDR2 SNEGSKA (reference sequence). V lost 3 bases and J 7 bases, leaving 16 bases between the germline ends. CDR3 coding DNA: TGCAGTGCTAGCGGGTCGGGAGCTCGTGAGCAGTACTTC. Residues: CSASGSGAREQYF.

This clonotype was counted only a few times. CDR3 nucleotide sequence: TGCAGTGCTAGAGCCCCTCGGGACTACAATGAGCAGTTCTTC. Translated, it gives CSARAPRDYNEQFF. The chain is built from TRBV20-1 and TRBJ2-1, with a weak D call TRBD2 (5 bases). The CDR3 is made up of 14 amino acids. The germline V gene has CDR1 DFQATT and CDR2 SNEGSKA (reference sequence). Trimming stripped 1 base from V and 3 bases from J, with 10 bases between.

This clonotype was found a few times. The V call is TRBV20-1, the J call TRBJ1-2; 7 bases match TRBD1. V was pared by 0 bases and J by 5 bases, with 12 bases of the junction left unmatched. CDR1 is DFQATT and CDR2 is SNEGSKA in the germline V gene (reference sequence). This CDR3 region has 16 residues. The CDR3 here is CSARDLSTGQSYGYTF. The CDR3, as DNA: TGCAGTGCTAGAGATTTGTCGACAGGGCAGAGTTATGGCTACACCTTC.

The chain uses TRBV5-1 and TRBJ1-4; D uncertain. Looked up from germline, CDR1 is SGHRS and CDR2 is YFSETQ. CDR3 length equals 14 residues. Trimming cost V 0 bases and J 8 bases, with 11 bases left between them. In DNA form, the CDR3 reads TGCGCCAGCAGCTTGGCTCGACCTACGGAAAAACTGTTTTTT. It encodes CASSLARPTEKLFF.

This clonotype was recorded many times. The chain recombines TRBV29-1 with TRBJ2-2; no definite D call. The CDR3 totals 16 residues. CDR1 SQVTM and CDR2 ANQGSEA come from the germline V gene. The V end was cut by 0 bases, the J end by 0 bases, with 11 bases between. CDR3 amino acids: CSVEDPAETNTGELFF. The CDR3 nucleotides are TGCAGCGTTGAAGATCCGGCGGAGACGAACACCGGGGAGCTGTTTTTT.

At least ten counts were recorded for this clonotype. The chain joins TRBV20-1 to TRBJ2-7; perhaps TRBD2 as D (6 bases). CDR1 is DFQATT and CDR2 is SNEGSKA in the germline V gene (reference sequence). V lost 6 bases, J lost 4 bases, and 19 bases lay in between. This CDR3 region has 14 residues. CDR3 bases: TGCAGTGCGATACCCGGGGGTAGCGGATACGAGCAGTACTTC. It encodes CSAIPGGSGYEQYF.

This clonotype showed up many times. The CDR3 DNA reads as TGTGCCAGCAGCCTGAGTGGGGCAGGGGGCTACGAGCAGTACTTC. Its translation: CASSLSGAGGYEQYF. This chain connects TRBV7-9 to TRBJ2-7; TRBD1 matches at 7 bases. V gave up 5 bases and J gave up 3 bases; unmatched junction bases: 10. This CDR3 comprises 15 residues. Germline V CDR1 and CDR2: SEHNR, FQNEAQ (reference sequence).

This clonotype is medium-sized. The gene calls are TRBV15 and TRBJ2-3; 9 bases match TRBD2. CDR1 and CDR2 (germline): LNHNV, YYDKDF (reference sequence). Trimming at V came to 3 bases and at J to 2 bases, leaving 3 bases not matched to a gene. The CDR3 extends over 15 amino acids. The CDR3 loop is CATSSSGLATDTQYF. The CDR3 DNA reads TGTGCCACCAGCAGCTCGGGACTAGCCACAGATACGCAGTATTTT.

Relative to its sample, this clonotype is medium-sized (0.01 to 0.1%). V is TRBV15 and J is TRBJ1-5; no reliable D call. The length of the CDR3 is 15 residues. Trimming cost V 1 base and J 1 base, with 8 bases left between them. Germline CDR1 and CDR2: LNHNV and YYDKDF (reference sequence). The CDR3 region is CATSRVRTSNQPQHF. DNA for the CDR3: TGTGCCACCAGCAGAGTGAGGACGAGCAATCAGCCCCAGCATTTT.

This sequence joins TRBV6-1 and TRBJ2-7; possibly TRBD1 or TRBD2 for D (7 bases each). The CDR3 runs to 11 residues. Germline loops: CDR1 MNHNS, CDR2 SASEGT. With 8 bases removed from V and 7 bases from J, the gap between germline ends came to 12 bases. CDR3 in amino acids: CASGRGGEQYF. The CDR3 DNA reads TGTGCCAGCGGCAGGGGGGGGGAGCAGTACTTC.

J is TRBJ2-1 and V is TRBV29-1; 7 positions match TRBD2. Per the germline V gene, CDR1 is SQVTM and CDR2 is ANQGSEA. Unmatched junction bases numbered 16, after V lost 7 bases and J lost 4 bases. The CDR3 has 16 residues. CDR3 DNA: TGCAGCGGGACTAGGGCGGGGGACGCCTTATACAATGAGCAGTTCTTC. This codes for CSGTRAGDALYNEQFF.

The DNA for the CDR3 is TGCAGCGCACTGGGGGCCGGGGAGCTGTTTTTT. Translating it yields CSALGAGELFF. This chain links TRBV29-1 with TRBJ2-2; D tentatively fits TRBD1 or TRBD2 (5 bases each). V lost 7 bases and J lost 6, with 9 bases in between. From germline, CDR1 is SQVTM and CDR2 ANQGSEA. This CDR3 comprises 11 residues.

The gene calls are TRBV29-1 and TRBJ2-7, with 7 bases identical to TRBD1. The CDR3 is 12 amino acids. V lost 7 bases and J lost 4; bases outside the gene matches: 7. CDR1 SQVTM and CDR2 ANQGSEA come from the germline V gene. The CDR3: CSATGRFYEQYF. In DNA form, the CDR3 reads TGCAGCGCGACAGGGCGATTTTACGAGCAGTACTTC.

This clonotype has just a few counts. V usage is TRBV20-1 and J usage is TRBJ1-1; no reliable D call. V was trimmed by 6 bases and J by 0 bases, leaving 11 bases between them. CDR3 size: 13 residues. Germline V CDR1 and CDR2: DFQATT, SNEGSKA (reference sequence). The CDR3 region has the DNA TGCAGTGCACCCGGACCGTTGAACACTGAAGCTTTCTTT. Its translation is CSAPGPLNTEAFF.

This clonotype counts as medium-sized. The chain uses TRBV6-1 and TRBJ2-7; perhaps TRBD2 as D (6 bases). Deletions cut 3 bases from V and 2 bases from J, with 14 bases between. This CDR3 contains 15 residues. Germline V gene lookup returns CDR1 MNHNS and CDR2 SASEGT. The DNA for the CDR3 is TGTGCCAGCAGTGACAGGGTTTGGGAGGCCTACGAGCAGTACTTC. Its protein is CASSDRVWEAYEQYF.

The CDR3 DNA follows: TGCAGTGCTAGAGATATTGGAGTTCGGGGGGGGCAAGAGCCCCAGCATTTT. Translated, it gives CSARDIGVRGGQEPQHF. The gene calls are TRBV20-1 and TRBJ1-5; maybe TRBD1 (6 bases). The CDR3 is made up of 17 amino acids. Trimming took 0 bases from V and 8 from J, leaving 23 bases between them. CDR1 DFQATT and CDR2 SNEGSKA come from the germline V gene (reference sequence).

V is TRBV12-3 or TRBV12-4 and J is TRBJ1-2; D gene unclear. The CDR3 consists of 15 residues. V lost 2 bases and J 0 bases, leaving 10 bases between the germline ends. The CDR3 reads CASSLRLMPNYGYTF. The CDR3 nucleotides read TGTGCCAGCAGTTTAAGGCTTATGCCTAACTATGGCTACACCTTC.

This clonotype showed up many times. The V call is TRBV12-3 or TRBV12-4, the J call TRBJ1-5; D remains unclear. The V end lost 2 bases, the J end lost 5 bases, and 4 bases lay between the germline ends. The CDR3 totals 12 residues. The CDR3 coding sequence is TGTGCCAGCAGTTTAAGCCATCAGCCCCAGCATTTT. It specifies CASSLSHQPQHF.

This clonotype occurred many times. The chain uses TRBV20-1 and TRBJ1-2; 7 bases line up with TRBD1. The CDR3 runs to 12 residues. The germline CDR1 and CDR2 sequences are DFQATT and SNEGSKA (reference sequence). V lost 6 bases to trimming and J lost 5 bases; unmatched junction nucleotides: 6. The CDR3 protein is CSAAGTAYGYTF. The CDR3 DNA is TGCAGTGCGGCCGGGACAGCTTATGGCTACACCTTC.